One sample yielded the 19 T cell receptor beta chains listed below, sequenced in a study of blood T cell repertoires in COVID-19. Generated by immunoSEQ multiplex PCR, the TCRdb table keeps only in-frame clones and is missing some. The top ten hold around an eighth of the sample, which has 120,000 to 150,000 clones, 80% to 90% seen once. The sequenced sample consisted of peripheral blood. All receptors derive from a man younger than 35 with COVID-19, enrolled during active disease.

The chain is built from TRBV15 and TRBJ1-2, with D perhaps matching TRBD1 (6 bases). This CDR3 contains 15 residues. The V end lost 5 bases, the J end lost 5 bases, and 18 bases lay between the germline ends. Germline assignment: CDR1 LNHNV and CDR2 YYDKDF (reference sequence). The CDR3 is CATSGQYEGPYGYTF. In DNA form, the CDR3 reads TGTGCCACCAGCGGACAGTATGAGGGCCCATATGGCTACACCTTC.

The V call is TRBV28, the J call TRBJ2-7; the match to TRBD2 covers 7 bases. Germline V gene sequence: CDR1 MDHEN, CDR2 SYDVKM. This CDR3 is 14 amino acids long. Trimming took 6 bases from V and 0 from J; bases not matched to a gene: 5. The DNA of the CDR3 is TGTGCCAGCAGCTCTCTAGCGGTCTCCTACGAGCAGTACTTC. Protein sequence: CASSSLAVSYEQYF.

This clone was observed once. The V gene is TRBV5-1, the J gene TRBJ2-7, with 8 bases aligning to TRBD1. The CDR3 is made up of 15 amino acids. J lost 4 bases, V lost 3 bases, and 9 bases had no gene match. CDR1 and CDR2 from the germline V gene are SGHRS and YFSETQ. The CDR3 loop reads CASSSDPGQVYEQYF. In nucleotides, the CDR3 is TGCGCCAGCAGCTCGGATCCGGGACAGGTTTACGAGCAGTACTTC. Looking up the rest from reference TRBV5-1 and TRBJ2-7 gives the full variable domain: KAGVTQTPRYLIKTRGQQVTLSCSPISGHRSVSWYQQTPGQGLQFLFEYFSETQRNKGNFPGRFSGRQFSNSRSEMNVSTLELGDSALYLCASSSDPGQVYEQYFGPGTRLTVT.

The chain recombines TRBV7-9 with TRBJ2-7; TRBD2 aligns across 15 bases. V dropped 7 bases and J dropped 2; count of bases not matched to a gene: 6. The CDR3 is 16 amino acids. Germline CDR1 and CDR2: SEHNR and FQNEAQ (reference sequence). The CDR3 DNA sequence: TGTGCCAGCATCGGGACTAGCGGGAGGCTTACCTACGAGCAGTACTTC. This gives the protein CASIGTSGRLTYEQYF. The entire variable domain, with the rest obtained from reference TRBV7-9 and TRBJ2-7, is as follows: DTGVSQNPRHKITKRGQNVTFRCDPISEHNRLYWYRQTLGQGPEFLTYFQNEAQLEKSRLLSDRFSAERPKGSFSTLEIQRTEQGDSAMYLCASIGTSGRLTYEQYFGPGTRLTVT.

The rearrangement uses TRBV7-9 and TRBJ2-7, with a tentative D call TRBD1 (6 bases). Germline-derived CDR1 and CDR2 are SEHNR and FQNEAQ (reference sequence). V gave up 5 bases and J gave up 3 bases, with 11 bases separating them. This CDR3 has 13 amino acids. CDR3 sequence (DNA): TGTGCCAGCAGCCCTAGGACAGTCTACGAGCAGTACTTC. As protein: CASSPRTVYEQYF. The variable domain in full, with the rest retrieved from reference TRBV7-9 and TRBJ2-7, is DTGVSQNPRHKITKRGQNVTFRCDPISEHNRLYWYRQTLGQGPEFLTYFQNEAQLEKSRLLSDRFSAERPKGSFSTLEIQRTEQGDSAMYLCASSPRTVYEQYFGPGTRLTVT.

This chain uses TRBV6-5 with TRBJ1-6; D is unclear. This CDR3 is 14 amino acids long. The V and J ends lost 8 bases and 3 bases respectively, with 11 bases between them. Germline V lookup: CDR1 MNHEY, CDR2 SVGAGI. The CDR3 here is CASCRQDYNSPLHF. The DNA of the CDR3 is TGTGCCAGCTGTAGGCAGGACTATAATTCACCCCTCCACTTT.

J is TRBJ1-6 and V is TRBV9, with D perhaps matching TRBD1 (5 bases). V gave up 3 bases and J gave up 0 bases, with 16 bases separating them. The germline gives CDR1 SGDLS, CDR2 YYNGEE. This CDR3 is built from 18 residues. CDR3 DNA: TGTGCCAGCAGCGCGGGCCAGGGCACCCCCTCCTATAATTCACCCCTCCACTTT. Residues: CASSAGQGTPSYNSPLHF. The full variable domain, in which reference TRBV9 and TRBJ1-6 provide the parts outside the CDR3, is DSGVTQTPKHLITATGQRVTLRCSPRSGDLSVYWYQQSLDQGLQFLIQYYNGEERAKGNILERFSAQQFPDLHSELNLSSLELGDSALYFCASSAGQGTPSYNSPLHFGNGTRLTVT.

The V gene is TRBV4-3, the J gene TRBJ2-3, with D tentatively TRBD2 (6 bases). V lost 2 bases and J 5 bases, leaving 14 bases between the germline ends. The germline gives CDR1 LGHNA, CDR2 YSLEER. The CDR3 totals 15 residues. The CDR3 here is CASSQTSGLLDTQYF. The DNA of the CDR3 is TGCGCCAGCAGCCAAACCTCGGGACTCCTAGATACGCAGTATTTT.

The chain has TRBV7-2 and TRBJ2-3; TRBD2 agrees at 14 bases. With 2 bases clipped from V and 3 bases from J, the junction kept 7 bases outside the gene matches. This CDR3 contains 18 residues. From germline, CDR1 is SGHTA and CDR2 FQGNSA. The CDR3 DNA reads TGTGCCAGCAGCTTATGGCCGGGACTAGCGGGAGAGACAGATACGCAGTATTTT. It codes for CASSLWPGLAGETDTQYF.

V is TRBV4-3 and J is TRBJ2-1; D may be TRBD1 (5 bases). This CDR3 has 15 amino acids. Per germline, CDR1 LGHNA and CDR2 YSLEER. With 2 bases removed from V and 6 bases from J, the gap between germline ends came to 14 bases. The chain's CDR3 is CASSQYPGRANEQFF. The CDR3 nucleotides read TGCGCCAGCAGCCAATACCCTGGCAGGGCCAATGAGCAGTTCTTC.

The J gene is TRBJ2-3, the V gene TRBV11-3; 8 bases are shared with TRBD2. CDR1 SGHNT and CDR2 YENEEA come from the germline V gene. The CDR3 covers 18 residues. V lost 7 bases, J lost 2 bases, and 17 bases stayed unmatched. The CDR3 protein is CASTSGTRGGRDTDTQYF. The CDR3 DNA follows: TGTGCCAGCACCTCGGGGACTAGAGGTGGGAGGGACACAGATACGCAGTATTTT.

This clone was detected a few times. The chain joins TRBV28 to TRBJ2-7; the D gene is possibly TRBD1 (5 bases). Germline V gene sequence: CDR1 MDHEN, CDR2 SYDVKM. V shed 8 bases and J shed 6 bases, with 23 bases lying between them. This CDR3 is built from 15 residues. This CDR3 reads CASGLFMAGQGEQYF. The CDR3 nucleotides are TGTGCCAGCGGTCTTTTTATGGCAGGACAAGGCGAGCAGTACTTC. Looking up the rest from reference TRBV28 and TRBJ2-7 gives the full variable domain: DVKVTQSSRYLVKRTGEKVFLECVQDMDHENMFWYRQDPGLGLRLIYFSYDVKMKEKGDIPEGYSVSREKKERFSLILESASTNQTSMYLCASGLFMAGQGEQYFGPGTRLTVT.

The chain has TRBV9 and TRBJ2-2; 10 bases fit TRBD1. Trimming took 7 bases from V and 2 from J; bases not matched to a gene: 8. This CDR3 is 16 amino acids long. CDR1 is SGDLS and CDR2 is YYNGEE in the germline V gene. Here the CDR3 reads CASAVTGGANTGELFF. CDR3 sequence (DNA): TGTGCCAGCGCCGTGACAGGGGGCGCTAACACCGGGGAGCTGTTTTTT.

The rearrangement joins TRBV18 to TRBJ2-1, with D possibly TRBD2 on 5 matching bases. Germline lookup yields CDR1 KGHSH and CDR2 LQKENI. V was clipped by 1 base and J by 9 bases, with 19 bases between them. CDR3 length: 16 amino acids. The CDR3 DNA is TGTGCCAGCTCACCACGTGCTCGGGAATACGCCTCTGAGCAGTTCTTC. Protein sequence: CASSPRAREYASEQFF.

The chain joins TRBV10-1 to TRBJ2-3, with 12 bases aligning to TRBD2. CDR1 is WNHNN and CDR2 is SYGVQD in the germline V gene (reference sequence). This CDR3 has 15 amino acids. With V trimmed by 4 bases and J by 4 bases, 3 bases remained unmatched. For the CDR3, the DNA is TGCGCCAGCAGTGCAGGACTAGCGGGATCAGATACGCAGTATTTT. Protein sequence: CASSAGLAGSDTQYF.

The genes are TRBV19 and TRBJ2-1; D might be TRBD2 (5 bases). Deletions cut 5 bases from V and 6 bases from J, with 8 bases between. The germline gives CDR1 LNHDA, CDR2 SQIVND (reference sequence). The CDR3 covers 12 residues. The CDR3 region is CASSELVNEQFF. CDR3 nucleotide sequence: TGTGCCAGTAGTGAACTAGTCAATGAGCAGTTCTTC.

The rearrangement uses TRBV27 and TRBJ2-2, with 8 bases aligning to TRBD2. V lost 6 bases and J lost 0; bases outside the gene matches: 9. CDR3 size: 17 residues. Germline CDR1 reads MNHEY; CDR2 reads SMNVEV (reference sequence). The CDR3 bases are TGTGCCAGCAGGAATCGGGGGGGAGGGACGAACACCGGGGAGCTGTTTTTT. Translated, it gives CASRNRGGGTNTGELFF.

This clone appeared a single time. CDR3 loop: CASSTGLALGAGELFF. In DNA, the CDR3 is TGCGCCAGCAGCACGGGACTAGCCCTTGGCGCCGGGGAGCTGTTTTTT. J is TRBJ2-2 and V is TRBV5-1; 9 bases line up with TRBD2. Unmatched junction bases numbered 10, after V lost 4 bases and J lost 6 bases. Per the germline V gene, CDR1 is SGHRS and CDR2 is YFSETQ. This CDR3 is built from 16 residues.

The chain employs TRBV28 and TRBJ1-1; D may be TRBD1 (6 bases). Trimming left V 4 bases short and J 1 base short, with 13 bases between. CDR3 length equals 15 residues. Germline-derived CDR1 and CDR2 are MDHEN and SYDVKM. In DNA, the CDR3 is TGTGCCAGCAGTTCAACAGGGAGTAGGAACACTGAAGCTTTCTTT. It is translated as CASSSTGSRNTEAFF.